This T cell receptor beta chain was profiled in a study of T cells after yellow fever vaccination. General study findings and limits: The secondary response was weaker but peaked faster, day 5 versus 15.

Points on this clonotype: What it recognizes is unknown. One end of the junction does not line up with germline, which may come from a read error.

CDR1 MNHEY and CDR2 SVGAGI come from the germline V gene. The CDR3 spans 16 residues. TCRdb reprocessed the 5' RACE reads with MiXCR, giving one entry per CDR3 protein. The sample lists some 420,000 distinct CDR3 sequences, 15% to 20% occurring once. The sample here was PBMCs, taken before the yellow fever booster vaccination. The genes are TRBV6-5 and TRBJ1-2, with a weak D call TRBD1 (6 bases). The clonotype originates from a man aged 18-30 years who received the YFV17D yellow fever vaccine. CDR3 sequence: CASGYSTGLSNYGYTF. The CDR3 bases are TGTGCCAGCGGTTACTCGACAGGACTCTCTAACTATGGCTACACCTTC.